Included here is one TCR beta chain sequence, with context. The data were produced by immunoSEQ multiplex PCR, yet TCRdb's version contains in-frame clones alone and is incomplete. This sample yields more than 55,000 clones, of which about 89% are seen a single time; 4.5% to 5% belongs to the top ten. The sample belongs to a study of technical replicates of blood from a handful of donors. V was trimmed by 3 bases and J by 4 bases, leaving 12 bases between them. Germline V CDR1 and CDR2: KGHSH, LQKENI. The CDR3 contains 14 residues. The sequencing input was PBMCs. This clonotype originated in a human donor in good health. Some clones in this sample may be carry-over from other donors' samples. The J gene is TRBJ1-1, the V gene TRBV18; no clear D gene. The DNA of the CDR3 is TGTGCCAGCTCACCGAAGAATTCGGGCACTGAAGCTTTCTTT. It translates to CASSPKNSGTEAFF.